The 32 T cell receptor beta chains reported below all come from one sample, sequenced in a study of blood T cell repertoires in COVID-19. Assay used: immunoSEQ multiplex PCR; TCRdb lists only in-frame clones, some missing. The sample lists over 70,000 clones, roughly 90% occurring once. Material: peripheral blood. These TCRs come from a human donor in a cohort sampled during active COVID-19.

The chain recombines TRBV3-1 (or the pseudogene TRBV3-2) with TRBJ1-5; D remains unclear. Germline-derived CDR1 and CDR2 are LGHDT and YNNKEL (reference sequence). Trimming shortened V by 0 bases and J by 4 bases, and 19 bases separated the two germline ends. This CDR3 contains 18 residues. CDR3 sequence: CASSQDGRQILGNQPQHF. In DNA, the CDR3 is TGTGCCAGCAGCCAAGATGGGAGGCAAATTCTGGGGAATCAGCCCCAGCATTTT.

J is TRBJ2-2 and V is TRBV10-3; 12 bases fit TRBD2. The CDR3 is 19 amino acids. Losses at the gene ends were 5 bases for V and 3 bases for J; bases not matched to a gene: 13. The germline V gene has CDR1 ENHRY and CDR2 SYGVKD. CDR3 region: CAISTLTSGRPIDTGELFF. CDR3 in DNA: TGTGCCATCAGTACGTTAACTAGCGGGAGGCCGATTGACACCGGGGAGCTGTTTTTT.

This sequence joins TRBV29-1 and TRBJ2-1; tentatively, D is TRBD2 (7 bases). V gave up 7 bases and J gave up 0 bases, with 16 bases separating them. The germline V gene has CDR1 SQVTM and CDR2 ANQGSEA. This CDR3 is 15 amino acids long. The CDR3 loop reads CSGDRSGTSYNEQFF. The CDR3, as DNA: TGCAGCGGAGACAGGAGCGGGACCTCCTACAATGAGCAGTTCTTC.

This clone was picked up one time. The chain links TRBV7-8 to TRBJ2-7; D possibly corresponds to TRBD1 (6 bases). The ends were cut back, 1 base at V and 3 bases at J, with 13 bases in the middle. CDR1 is SGHVS and CDR2 is FQNEAQ in the germline V gene. This CDR3 region has 15 residues. The CDR3 DNA reads as TGTGCCAGCAGCTTAGTCGACAGGTCGTTCTACGAGCAGTACTTC. This gives the protein CASSLVDRSFYEQYF.

The CDR3 protein is CASSDRGRTNEKLFF. The CDR3 DNA sequence: TGTGCCAGCAGCGACAGGGGGCGGACTAATGAAAAACTGTTTTTT. This chain connects TRBV7-9 to TRBJ1-4; 10 nucleotides line up with TRBD1. V gave up 5 bases and J gave up 2 bases; unmatched junction bases: 2. CDR3 length: 15 residues. Germline values: CDR1 SEHNR, CDR2 FQNEAQ (reference sequence).

This clone appeared a single time. The chain has TRBV12-5 and TRBJ1-2; D remains ambiguous. CDR1 is LGHNT and CDR2 is FRNRAP in the germline V gene. Between the trimmed V and J ends, which lost 6 bases and 2 bases, there was a span of 10 bases. The CDR3 runs to 13 residues. Written as DNA, the CDR3 is TGTGCTAGTGGCCGCCCGGGGAACTATGGCTACACCTTC. This gives the protein CASGRPGNYGYTF.

The chain recombines TRBV12-5 with TRBJ1-2; D is undetermined. CDR1 and CDR2 (germline): LGHNT, FRNRAP. V was shortened by 3 bases and J by 4 bases, with 24 bases between the two germline ends. The CDR3 totals 18 residues. CDR3 sequence (DNA): TGTGCTAGTGGTTTCAATCTTAGCCTTTTCCTAGCTCGCTATGGCTACACCTTC. Protein: CASGFNLSLFLARYGYTF.

This sequence joins TRBV10-3 and TRBJ2-2, with 8 nucleotides matching TRBD2. Unmatched junction bases numbered 4, after V lost 6 bases and J lost 4 bases. The germline gives CDR1 ENHRY, CDR2 SYGVKD. CDR3 length equals 14 residues. The CDR3 sequence is CAIRGTSFTGELFF. The DNA of the CDR3 is TGTGCCATCAGAGGGACTAGTTTCACCGGGGAGCTGTTTTTT.

This chain uses TRBV3-1 (or the pseudogene TRBV3-2) with TRBJ2-5; D not resolved. The CDR3 contains 14 residues. The germline V gene has CDR1 LGHDT and CDR2 YNNKEL (reference sequence). The V end lost 2 bases, the J end lost 2 bases, and 9 bases lay between the germline ends. DNA of the CDR3: TGTGCCAGCAGCCAATTCTATGCACAAGAGACCCAGTACTTC. Translation: CASSQFYAQETQYF.

The J gene is TRBJ2-5, the V gene TRBV7-3; TRBD2 aligns across 7 bases. V lost 5 bases and J lost 2; bases outside the gene matches: 5. The CDR3 covers 14 residues. Germline CDR1 reads SGHTA; CDR2 reads FQGTGA. DNA for the CDR3: TGTGCCAGCAGCGTTAGCGGGTCTCAAGAGACCCAGTACTTC. Residues: CASSVSGSQETQYF.

The rearrangement links TRBV28 to TRBJ2-3, with 16 bases fitting TRBD2. With 3 bases clipped from V and 8 bases from J, the junction kept 11 bases outside the gene matches. The CDR3 is 18 residues long. Germline V gene sequence: CDR1 MDHEN, CDR2 SYDVKM. As DNA, the CDR3 is TGTGCCAGCAGTTTGCCGGGACTAGCGGGAGGGGACCAGGCTACGCAGTATTTT. Translating gives CASSLPGLAGGDQATQYF.

The chain couples TRBV6-5 to TRBJ2-5; 7 nucleotides match TRBD1. The germline V gene encodes CDR1 MNHEY and CDR2 SVGAGI. This CDR3 is built from 15 residues. J gave up 4 bases and V 0 bases, and 5 bases lay outside the gene matches. The CDR3 spells CASSYSRTGGETQYF. The CDR3 nucleotides are TGTGCCAGCAGTTACTCCCGGACAGGCGGAGAGACCCAGTACTTC.

V is TRBV30 and J is TRBJ2-3; perhaps TRBD1 as D (6 bases). Germline V gene data show CDR1 as GTSNPN and CDR2 as SVGIG (reference sequence). This CDR3 comprises 14 residues. V was pared by 3 bases and J by 1 base, with 11 bases between. The CDR3 sequence: CAWSPGVRTDTQYF. The CDR3 nucleotides read TGTGCCTGGAGCCCAGGGGTTCGCACAGATACGCAGTATTTT.

V and J are TRBV10-3 and TRBJ1-2; TRBD1 agrees at 9 bases. CDR3 length equals 14 residues. V lost 0 bases to trimming and J lost 4 bases; unmatched junction nucleotides: 0. Germline lookup yields CDR1 ENHRY and CDR2 SYGVKD. The CDR3 sequence is CAISESDRGYGYTF. Written as DNA, the CDR3 is TGTGCCATCAGTGAGTCGGACAGGGGCTATGGCTACACCTTC.

This clone was detected only a few times. This rearrangement joins TRBV7-9 to TRBJ2-3; D is unresolved. The V end lost 4 bases, the J end lost 6 bases, and 14 bases lay between the germline ends. Germline V gene data show CDR1 as SEHNR and CDR2 as FQNEAQ (reference sequence). The CDR3 is 14 amino acids. This chain's CDR3 is CASSSQARADTQYF. The CDR3 DNA follows: TGTGCCAGCAGCTCTCAGGCGAGAGCCGATACGCAGTATTTT.

The gene calls are TRBV24-1 and TRBJ1-2, with 9 bases matching TRBD1. V gave up 3 bases and J gave up 7 bases; unmatched junction bases: 5. The CDR3 has 14 amino acids. Germline V gene lookup returns CDR1 KGHDR and CDR2 SFDVKD. In nucleotides, the CDR3 is TGTGCCACCAGTGATCCGGGACAGGGATTTGGCTACACCTTC. Translating it yields CATSDPGQGFGYTF.

The chain has TRBV28 and TRBJ1-4, with 9 positions matching TRBD1. The CDR3 extends over 13 amino acids. V dropped 8 bases and J dropped 5; count of bases not matched to a gene: 3. The V gene's germline CDR1 is MDHEN and CDR2 SYDVKM. CDR3 loop: CASDGQGNEKLFF. Written as DNA, the CDR3 is TGTGCCAGCGATGGACAGGGGAATGAAAAACTGTTTTTT.

J is TRBJ2-2 and V is TRBV9; 12 positions agree with TRBD1. Unmatched junction bases numbered 12, after V lost 3 bases and J lost 6 bases. The CDR3 loop spans 18 amino acids. Germline V gene data show CDR1 as SGDLS and CDR2 as YYNGEE. CDR3 sequence reads: CASSANAPGQGAAGELFF. CDR3 DNA sequence: TGTGCCAGCAGCGCCAACGCTCCGGGACAGGGGGCCGCCGGGGAGCTGTTTTTT.

The chain combines TRBV5-4 with TRBJ2-2; 7 nucleotides agree with TRBD2. The CDR3 is 17 amino acids. Germline V lookup: CDR1 SGHNT, CDR2 YYREEE (reference sequence). Trimming at V came to 5 bases and at J to 6 bases, leaving 16 bases not matched to a gene. The DNA for the CDR3 is TGTGCCAGCAGTCTGGGGAGCGGGACCCGAATCCCCGGGGAGCTGTTTTTT. It encodes CASSLGSGTRIPGELFF.

The chain uses TRBV3-1 (or the pseudogene TRBV3-2) and TRBJ1-2; D ambiguous. Trimming left V 7 bases short and J 4 bases short, with 13 bases between. This CDR3 has 13 amino acids. Germline CDR1 and CDR2: LGHDT and YNNKEL (reference sequence). CDR3 amino acids: CASTRWPVYGYTF. Written as DNA, the CDR3 is TGTGCCAGCACCAGGTGGCCAGTCTATGGCTACACCTTC.

Only one count was recorded for this clone. The rearrangement uses TRBV6-5 and TRBJ1-2; 11 bases fit TRBD1. The CDR3 spans 16 residues. V was clipped by 2 bases and J by 7 bases; unmatched bases: 9. Germline V gene sequence: CDR1 MNHEY, CDR2 SVGAGI. CDR3 nucleotide sequence: TGTGCCAGCAGTTACCACCGGGACAGGGGGTTGGGTGGCTACACCTTC. Its translation: CASSYHRDRGLGGYTF.

The J gene is TRBJ2-4, the V gene TRBV3-1 (or the pseudogene TRBV3-2); 8 positions agree with TRBD1. This CDR3 is 14 amino acids long. The trim removed 1 base at V and 8 bases at J, leaving 4 bases unmatched. Germline lookup yields CDR1 LGHDT and CDR2 YNNKEL (reference sequence). The CDR3 DNA sequence: TGTGCCAGCAGCCAAGCCCCGACAGGGGACATTCAGTACTTC. This codes for CASSQAPTGDIQYF.

The chain has TRBV15 and TRBJ2-7, with D perhaps matching TRBD1 (6 bases). This CDR3 comprises 15 residues. Germline V CDR1 and CDR2: LNHNV, YYDKDF (reference sequence). Trimming took off 0 bases at V and 2 bases at J, with 11 bases between the two ends. In nucleotides, the CDR3 is TGTGCCACCAGCAGAGACAGGCAGGGGACCTACGAGCAGTACTTC. Translation: CATSRDRQGTYEQYF.

To note about this clone: One junction end does not reproduce the germline sequence, and a read error may be involved. The chain couples TRBV6-2 or TRBV6-3 to TRBJ1-1, with D possibly TRBD1 on 5 matching bases. Germline CDR1 MNHEY, CDR2 SVGEGT. CDR3 length: 12 amino acids. The CDR3 sequence: CASSYTHYRFVF. CDR3 sequence (DNA): TGTGCCAGCAGTTATACTCATTACAGGTTTGTCTTT.

This chain links TRBV24-1 with TRBJ1-5; TRBD1 aligns across 8 bases. The CDR3 length is 14 residues. Germline V gene data show CDR1 as KGHDR and CDR2 as SFDVKD. The ends lost 10 bases at V and 4 bases at J; junction bases unmatched: 8. The CDR3 bases are TGTGCCACTTCCAGACAGGGGCAAAATCAGCCCCAGCATTTT. This sequence encodes CATSRQGQNQPQHF.

The chain recombines TRBV5-1 with TRBJ1-2; tentative D call: TRBD1 (5 bases). Deletions cut 2 bases from V and 3 bases from J, with 8 bases between. Looked up from germline, CDR1 is SGHRS and CDR2 is YFSETQ. The length of the CDR3 is 13 residues. The CDR3 loop reads CASSFPGDYGYTF. DNA for the CDR3: TGCGCCAGCAGCTTTCCGGGGGACTATGGCTACACCTTC.

The CDR3 DNA follows: TGTGCCAGCTCACCCAGGGTTCGTAACACCGGGGAGCTGTTTTTT. Its translation is CASSPRVRNTGELFF. The V gene is TRBV18, the J gene TRBJ2-2; D possibly corresponds to TRBD1 (5 bases). Germline V gene sequence: CDR1 KGHSH, CDR2 LQKENI. Between the trimmed V and J ends, which lost 3 bases and 2 bases, there was a span of 10 bases. This CDR3 has 15 residues.

The V gene is TRBV15, the J gene TRBJ2-2; 7 positions match TRBD1. Germline trimming cut 2 bases from V and 2 bases from J; bases unmatched to any gene: 5. The germline CDR1 and CDR2 sequences are LNHNV and YYDKDF (reference sequence). There are 16 residues in the CDR3. The CDR3 protein is CATSRLQGTNTGELFF. The CDR3 DNA sequence: TGTGCCACCAGCAGATTACAGGGGACAAACACCGGGGAGCTGTTTTTT.

This rearrangement joins TRBV13 to TRBJ2-7, with TRBD2 as a possible D gene (6 bases). Deletions cut 7 bases from V and 4 bases from J, with 14 bases between. Germline assignment: CDR1 PRHDT and CDR2 FYEKMQ (reference sequence). This CDR3 has 13 amino acids. The CDR3 reads CASKEGSRYEQYF. The CDR3 coding sequence is TGTGCCAGCAAGGAGGGTAGTAGGTACGAGCAGTACTTC.

The chain uses TRBV5-1 and TRBJ2-2, with D possibly TRBD2 on 6 matching bases. The V gene's germline CDR1 is SGHRS and CDR2 YFSETQ. This CDR3 has 16 amino acids. With 4 bases removed from V and 0 bases from J, the gap between germline ends came to 13 bases. CDR3 sequence: CASSLGTLANTGELFF. CDR3 DNA sequence: TGCGCCAGCAGCCTCGGGACTCTCGCGAACACCGGGGAGCTGTTTTTT.

The chain combines TRBV9 with TRBJ1-1; D gene uncertain. The CDR3 contains 15 residues. CDR1 and CDR2 from the germline V gene are SGDLS and YYNGEE. Deletions cut 0 bases from V and 4 bases from J, with 13 bases between. CDR3 region: CASSVGLRGGTEAFF. The CDR3 DNA reads as TGTGCCAGCAGCGTAGGCCTCCGGGGAGGCACTGAAGCTTTCTTT.

This chain connects TRBV18 to TRBJ1-3; perhaps TRBD1 as D (5 bases). Per germline, CDR1 KGHSH and CDR2 LQKENI. The V gene lost 2 bases and the J gene lost 1 base, with 15 bases spanning the gap. The CDR3 sequence is 17 residues long. The CDR3, as DNA: TGTGCCAGCTCACCATCGACCCTCGGACAATCTGGAAACACCATATATTTT. It is translated as CASSPSTLGQSGNTIYF.